The clone carrying this T cell receptor beta chain has more than one count but fewer than ten. Germline CDR1 reads SGHTA; CDR2 reads FQGNSA. V lost 3 bases and J lost 0; bases outside the gene matches: 4. The CDR3 contains 15 residues. The entry originates in a study of cytomegalovirus exposure and HLA in healthy donors. The PCR ran on 60 Vbeta and 13 Jbeta primers. The assay was immunoSEQ multiplex PCR, and TCRdb's table has in-frame clones only and misses some. The repertoire includes some 200,000 clones, 80% of them detected once, and roughly 0.65% sits in the top ten. The rearrangement uses TRBV7-2 and TRBJ2-7, with TRBD1 matching 8 bases. This clonotype was sampled from a boy younger than 18 in good health and CMV-seronegative. Sequenced: PBMCs. CDR3 region: CASSLDRESSYEQYF. In nucleotides, the CDR3 is TGTGCCAGCAGCTTGGACAGGGAGAGCTCCTACGAGCAGTACTTC. Looking up the rest from reference TRBV7-2 and TRBJ2-7 gives the full variable domain: GAGVSQSPSNKVTEKGKDVELRCDPISGHTALYWYRQSLGQGLEFLIYFQGNSAPDKSGLPSDRFSAERTGGSVSTLTIQRTQQEDSAVYLCASSLDRESSYEQYFGPGTRLTVT.